These T cell receptor beta chains were read from a single sample in a study of OX40 agonist ivuxolimab in advanced cancers. Data came from immunoSEQ multiplex PCR; TCRdb stores just in-frame clones and leaves some out. The sample yields about 72,000 clones, approximately 90% seen once. The sequencing used CD4+ or CD8+ T cells sorted from blood, collected in a trial of the OX40 agonist ivuxolimab. These receptors came from an adult with an advanced solid tumor such as melanoma, head and neck, liver or kidney cancer. Each CDR3 is given with its conserved first and last residue. Each record gives: V gene, J gene, D gene, clone size, CDR3 DNA, CDR3 protein. The D gene is left open where the match is weak. Part of the rows lack a size; the others show once, few, many or a class for expanded clones.

TRBV28,TRBJ1-1,.,.,TGTGCCAGCAGTACAGGGCTTGAGGTATACACTGAAGCTTTCTTT,CASSTGLEVYTEAFF
TRBV2,TRBJ2-5,.,.,TGTGCCAGCAGTGAAGCGGATGGAAGGGAACAAGAGACCCAGTACTTC,CASSEADGREQETQYF
TRBV19,TRBJ2-2,TRBD1,.,TGTGCCAGTAGTATAGTACAGGGGCGCACCGGGGAGCTGTTTTTT,CASSIVQGRTGELFF
TRBV9,TRBJ1-5,.,once,TGTGCCAGCAGCGTAGGGGGTAGCAATCAGCCCCAGCATTTT,CASSVGGSNQPQHF
TRBV7-2,TRBJ1-3,.,once,TGTGCCAGCAGCTTTGTGCAGGGTGGAAACACCATATATTTT,CASSFVQGGNTIYF
TRBV7-9,TRBJ1-2,.,.,TGTGCCAGCAGCTTCATTTTGGCACCAAACTATGGCTACACCTTC,CASSFILAPNYGYTF
TRBV7-9,TRBJ2-1,TRBD1,.,TGTGCCAGCAGCACGGTTTCCGGGACAGGAATCAATGAGCAGTTCTTC,CASSTVSGTGINEQFF
TRBV5-4,TRBJ2-2,.,.,TGTGCCAGCAGCTTGAAGGCCGGGGAGCTGTTTTTT,CASSLKAGELFF
TRBV6-5,TRBJ2-1,.,.,TGTGCCAGCAGTTACTCGGGGCCAGCTAATGAGCAGTTCTTC,CASSYSGPANEQFF
TRBV7-9,TRBJ2-1,TRBD1,.,TGTGCCAGCAGTTGGACAGGGGGAAACAATGAGCAGTTCTTC,CASSWTGGNNEQFF
TRBV27,TRBJ2-3,.,.,TGTGCCAGCAGTTTGAACGGGAACACAGATACGCAGTATTTT,CASSLNGNTDTQYF
TRBV4-1,TRBJ2-1,TRBD1,.,TGCGCCAGCAGCCAAACTCTACAGGGGAGCTCCTACAATGAGCAGTTCTTC,CASSQTLQGSSYNEQFF
TRBV7-3,TRBJ2-1,TRBD2,few,TGTGCCAGCAGCTTTAGCGGGAGCGGTGAGCAGTTCTTC,CASSFSGSGEQFF
TRBV9,TRBJ2-5,.,.,TGTGCCAGCAGCGCGGCAAGGGGTGTGGGAGAGACCCAGTACTTC,CASSAARGVGETQYF
TRBV28,TRBJ2-3,TRBD2,.,TGTGCCAGCATTAGTCTTTTCGGGAGGGCTAGCACAGATACGCAGTATTTT,CASISLFGRASTDTQYF
TRBV15,TRBJ1-6,TRBD1,.,TGTGCCACCAGCAGAGACAGGGGGCAGATCAATTCACCCCTCCACTTT,CATSRDRGQINSPLHF
TRBV6-5,TRBJ2-7,.,once,TGTGCCAGCAGCCTCACCGACAGGAGCCCCTACGAGCAGTACTTC,CASSLTDRSPYEQYF
TRBV4-1,TRBJ1-2,.,few,TGCGCCAGCAGCCCAGATCTTGGGTTGACGAGCGGCTACACCTTC,CASSPDLGLTSGYTF
TRBV9,TRBJ2-7,TRBD1,.,TGTGCCAGCAGCGTAGACGCTGGGACAGGGCCGTTCTCTGGCTACTTC,CASSVDAGTGPFSGYF
TRBV29-1,TRBJ2-7,TRBD2,.,TGCAGCGCCGGGACTAGCGGGGTGCACTACGAGCAGTACTTC,CSAGTSGVHYEQYF
TRBV29-1,TRBJ2-3,.,.,TGCAGCGTGCCCTATAGTAGTGTCCCAGATACGCAGTATTTT,CSVPYSSVPDTQYF
TRBV4-1,TRBJ2-6,TRBD2,.,TGCGCCAGCAGCCCTCGACTAGCGGGGGGAAGCTCTGGGGCCAACGTCCTGACTTTC,CASSPRLAGGSSGANVLTF
TRBV6-5,TRBJ2-1,.,.,TGTGCCAGCAGTTATACAGGGCTGAATGAGCAGTTCTTC,CASSYTGLNEQFF
TRBV7-9,TRBJ2-5,.,.,TGTGCCAGCAGCTTAGTCCAGCGCCAAGAGACCCAGTACTTC,CASSLVQRQETQYF
TRBV6-6,TRBJ2-7,.,.,TGTGCCAGCAGTTACTCTCCAAGTTACGAGCAGTACTTC,CASSYSPSYEQYF
TRBV29-1,TRBJ2-7,TRBD1,.,TGCAGCGTAGAACAGGGGACCCCCTACGAGCAGTACTTC,CSVEQGTPYEQYF
TRBV6-5,TRBJ2-7,.,.,TGTGCCAGCAGTTACCCGACCCTCTACGAGCAGTACTTC,CASSYPTLYEQYF
TRBV14,TRBJ2-7,.,.,TGTGCCAGCAGCCAACTGGGGAGCTCCTACGAGCAGTACTTC,CASSQLGSSYEQYF
TRBV9,TRBJ2-2,TRBD1,once,TGTGCCAGCAGCGTAGGTCTCGGCAGGGGGAGGAACACCGGGGAGCTGTTTTTT,CASSVGLGRGRNTGELFF
TRBV30,TRBJ2-7,.,.,TGTGCCTGGAGTGCAGGGAGTTTCTACGAGCAGTACTTC,CAWSAGSFYEQYF
TRBV6-1,TRBJ2-7,.,.,TGTGCCAGCAGTGAAGCAGTGGGGGCGGAAGTCTACGAGCAGTACTTC,CASSEAVGAEVYEQYF
TRBV5-4,TRBJ2-7,TRBD1,once,TGTGCCAGCAGCCCAGGGACAGCACCTGACGAGCAGTACTTC,CASSPGTAPDEQYF
TRBV6-5,TRBJ1-2,.,.,TGTGCCAGCAGTTTAAATACAGAGAACTATGGCTACACCTTC,CASSLNTENYGYTF
TRBV28,TRBJ1-2,.,.,TGTGCCAGCAGTTTCTCTAGCTATGGCTACACCTTC,CASSFSSYGYTF
TRBV19,TRBJ1-5,.,.,TGTGCCAGTAGTATAGATCTGGGGTATCAGCCCCAGCATTTT,CASSIDLGYQPQHF
TRBV9,TRBJ2-2,.,.,TGTGCCAGCAGCCCTCGGACTATTAACACCGGGGAGCTGTTTTTT,CASSPRTINTGELFF
TRBV27,TRBJ1-2,.,.,TGTGCCAGCAGCCTCGGGCCCGCTTGGGGCTACACCTTC,CASSLGPAWGYTF
TRBV2,TRBJ2-7,.,.,TGTGCCAGCAGTGAAGCGGAGGTGACAGCCTACGAGCAGTACTTC,CASSEAEVTAYEQYF
TRBV6-5,TRBJ2-7,.,.,TGTGCCAGCAGTTACAGGGCAGTGATTGACGAGCAGTACTTC,CASSYRAVIDEQYF
TRBV11-3,TRBJ2-1,.,.,TGTGCCAGCAGCTTAGGAGGCATCGGGTCCTACAATGAGCAGTTCTTC,CASSLGGIGSYNEQFF
TRBV19,TRBJ2-1,.,.,TGTGCCAGTAGTATAGGGGAGGCAGGGCTGTACAATGAGCAGTTCTTC,CASSIGEAGLYNEQFF
TRBV2,TRBJ2-2,.,.,TGTGCCAGAGGACAGTCGAACACCGGGGAGCTGTTTTTT,CARGQSNTGELFF
TRBV6-6,TRBJ2-7,TRBD2,.,TGTGCCAGCACCCTTGGACTAGCGGACTACGAGCAGTACTTC,CASTLGLADYEQYF
TRBV5-4,TRBJ2-3,TRBD1,once,TGTGCCAGCAGCGTACAATTTGGACAGGGACAAACGGATACGCAGTATTTT,CASSVQFGQGQTDTQYF
TRBV2,TRBJ1-2,.,few,TGTGCCAGCAGTGAGGGGGACTATGGCTACACCTTC,CASSEGDYGYTF
TRBV4-3,TRBJ1-1,.,.,TGCGCCAGCAGCCAATTCCCAGGGCACACTGAAGCTTTCTTT,CASSQFPGHTEAFF
TRBV7-2,TRBJ1-4,.,.,TGTGCCAGCAGCTTAGAAGCTTTCTCAGGGGAAAAACTGTTTTTT,CASSLEAFSGEKLFF
TRBV4-3,TRBJ2-4,TRBD1,.,TGCGCCAGCAGCCAAGATCATGGCCGGGCAGGGGGAAACATTCAGTACTTC,CASSQDHGRAGGNIQYF
TRBV19,TRBJ1-1,TRBD1,.,TGTGCCAGTAGTTACAGGGGGAACACTGAAGCTTTCTTT,CASSYRGNTEAFF